The next 3 T cell receptor beta chains were all read from a single sample in a study of T cell changes during pregnancy in multiple sclerosis. The table came from immunoSEQ multiplex PCR; TCRdb's copy has only in-frame clones and leaves some out. Here the sample spans roughly 87,000 clones, 91% being singletons. The source was PBMCs, collected in the first trimester of pregnancy. These receptors originate from a female donor in good health, serving as a control in a pregnancy study. Some clones in this sample may be carry-over from other donors' samples.

The chain is built from TRBV5-4 and TRBJ2-1; 14 bases match TRBD2. The ends lost 4 bases at V and 6 bases at J; junction bases unmatched: 3. The germline gives CDR1 SGHNT, CDR2 YYREEE (reference sequence). The CDR3 has 15 amino acids. In DNA, the CDR3 is TGTGCCAGCAGCGGGGGACTAGCGGGGGCCAATGAGCAGTTCTTC. Protein sequence: CASSGGLAGANEQFF.

The chain couples TRBV4-1 to TRBJ1-1; D call uncertain. CDR1 MGHRA and CDR2 YSYEKL come from the germline V gene. The CDR3 covers 13 residues. Trimming removed 0 bases from V and 5 bases from J, with 7 bases in between. The CDR3 sequence is CASSQEGRTEAFF. The CDR3 region has the DNA TGCGCCAGCAGCCAAGAGGGCAGGACTGAAGCTTTCTTT.

The V and J genes are TRBV5-8 and TRBJ2-3; TRBD2 might be the D (5 bases). The CDR3 has 16 residues. V dropped 5 bases and J dropped 4 bases, with 20 bases sitting between them. Germline values: CDR1 SGHTS, CDR2 YDEGEE. The CDR3 region is CASSRPPGSEADTQYF. CDR3 nucleotide sequence: TGTGCCAGCAGTAGGCCACCGGGGTCCGAAGCAGATACGCAGTATTTT. The whole variable domain, filled in from reference TRBV5-8 and TRBJ2-3, reads EAGVTQSPTHLIKTRGQQATLRCSPISGHTSVYWYQQALGLGLQFLLWYDEGEERNRGNFPPRFSGRQFPNYSSELNVNALELEDSALYLCASSRPPGSEADTQYFGPGTRLTVL.